The source of this T cell receptor (beta chain) is a study of T cells in Graves' hyperthyroidism and ophthalmopathy. V was pared by 5 bases and J by 6 bases, with 4 bases of the junction left unmatched. The germline V gene encodes CDR1 SNHLY and CDR2 FYNNEI. This CDR3 is built from 12 residues. RNA transcripts provided the source from which TCR beta CDR3 regions were amplified. HTBI primers drove first-round RT-PCR of the TCR CDR3. TCRdb called the multiplex PCR reads again in MiXCR, with one record for every CDR3 protein. The sample shows more than 500,000 distinct CDR3 sequences, 14% to 15% of them seen only once.

V gene TRBV2 combines with J gene TRBJ2-7, with TRBD2 matching 7 bases. Sequencing input: blood. The receptor comes from a woman aged 40 to 50 with Graves' ophthalmopathy. The CDR3 sequence: CASSSGKGEQYF. In DNA, the CDR3 is TGTGCCAGCAGTAGCGGGAAGGGCGAGCAGTACTTC. The variable domain in full, with the rest retrieved from reference TRBV2 and TRBJ2-7, is EPEVTQTPSHQVTQMGQEVILRCVPISNHLYFYWYRQILGQKVEFLVSFYNNEISEKSEIFDDQFSVERPDGSNFTLKIRSTKLEDSAMYFCASSSGKGEQYFGPGTRLTVT.